The following is a T cell receptor (beta chain) sequence with its context. Its antigen is still unknown. The sample originates from a study of beta chain features in type 1 diabetes. Overall study findings and caveats: Compared to healthy donors, patients appeared to have naive, central memory and Treg TCRB repertoires that were more alike. Moderate yet significant TCRB CDR3 shortening was seen in Type 1 diabetes patients in all four CD4+ subsets. No resolution was reached here on whether HLA type influences TCRB rearrangement.

The length of the CDR3 is 14 residues. V lost 6 bases to trimming and J lost 9 bases; unmatched junction nucleotides: 13. Germline V gene sequence: CDR1 MNHEY, CDR2 SVGAGI. The investigators reverse transcribed all of the isolated RNA, so they sequenced expressed TCRB transcripts. An average of about 3.5 million reads was obtained for naive, central memory and regulatory T cell samples. Libraries were prepared by immunoSEQ multiplex PCR; TCRdb keeps only in-frame clonotypes and omits some of them. The sample lists 900,000 or so clones; about 17% were seen once. Source material: naive CD4+ T cells from blood. V and J are TRBV6-5 and TRBJ2-5; TRBD2 matches 7 bases. This clonotype originated in a woman between 18 and 29 years old in good health. The CDR3 spells CASSLTSDRGAQYF. CDR3 nucleotides: TGTGCCAGCAGCCTAACTAGCGACAGAGGGGCCCAGTACTTC.